Below, 4 T cell receptor beta chains from the same sample are listed, as sequenced in a study of cytomegalovirus exposure and HLA in healthy donors. With 60 Vbeta and 13 Jbeta primers, the PCR was carried out. Assay: immunoSEQ multiplex PCR; the TCRdb copy retains only in-frame clones and omits some. The sample has about 130,000 clones, 70% to 80% seen once; the top ten hold approximately 2.9%. Sequenced material: PBMCs. These receptors were obtained from a human donor in good health.

V gene TRBV7-2 combines with J gene TRBJ1-1, with D perhaps matching TRBD1 (6 bases). Germline assignment: CDR1 SGHTA and CDR2 FQGNSA. The CDR3 is 16 residues long. V dropped 1 base and J dropped 1 base, with 13 bases sitting between them. The CDR3 DNA follows: TGTGCCAGCAGCTTAGGATACAGGGAGCGGAACACTGAAGCTTTCTTT. Residues: CASSLGYRERNTEAFF. Drawing the rest from reference TRBV7-2 and TRBJ1-1, the complete variable domain is GAGVSQSPSNKVTEKGKDVELRCDPISGHTALYWYRQSLGQGLEFLIYFQGNSAPDKSGLPSDRFSAERTGGSVSTLTIQRTQQEDSAVYLCASSLGYRERNTEAFFGQGTRLTVV.

The chain is built from TRBV18 and TRBJ2-3, with D hard to call. V was shortened by 2 bases and J by 4 bases, with 10 bases between the two germline ends. This CDR3 is built from 14 residues. Germline loops: CDR1 KGHSH, CDR2 LQKENI. The CDR3 loop is CASSPGSSPDTQYF. As DNA, the CDR3 is TGTGCCAGCTCACCAGGTAGTTCGCCAGATACGCAGTATTTT.

The chain employs TRBV7-6 and TRBJ1-2, with no clear D. Per the germline V gene, CDR1 is SGHVS and CDR2 is FNYEAQ. The V end was cut by 2 bases, the J end by 8 bases, with 12 bases between. The CDR3 spans 13 residues. CDR3 sequence (DNA): TGTGCCAGCAGCTTACAACCTATCCGCGGCTACACCTTC. This sequence encodes CASSLQPIRGYTF.

This clone was recorded a few times. The V and J genes are TRBV7-9 and TRBJ1-6; 7 bases are a match to TRBD1. V was clipped by 3 bases and J by 7 bases; unmatched bases: 9. This CDR3 is built from 16 residues. Germline V gene sequence: CDR1 SEHNR, CDR2 FQNEAQ (reference sequence). The CDR3: CASSLSMAGGNSPLHF. CDR3 bases: TGTGCCAGCAGCTTGTCTATGGCAGGGGGGAATTCACCCCTCCACTTT.